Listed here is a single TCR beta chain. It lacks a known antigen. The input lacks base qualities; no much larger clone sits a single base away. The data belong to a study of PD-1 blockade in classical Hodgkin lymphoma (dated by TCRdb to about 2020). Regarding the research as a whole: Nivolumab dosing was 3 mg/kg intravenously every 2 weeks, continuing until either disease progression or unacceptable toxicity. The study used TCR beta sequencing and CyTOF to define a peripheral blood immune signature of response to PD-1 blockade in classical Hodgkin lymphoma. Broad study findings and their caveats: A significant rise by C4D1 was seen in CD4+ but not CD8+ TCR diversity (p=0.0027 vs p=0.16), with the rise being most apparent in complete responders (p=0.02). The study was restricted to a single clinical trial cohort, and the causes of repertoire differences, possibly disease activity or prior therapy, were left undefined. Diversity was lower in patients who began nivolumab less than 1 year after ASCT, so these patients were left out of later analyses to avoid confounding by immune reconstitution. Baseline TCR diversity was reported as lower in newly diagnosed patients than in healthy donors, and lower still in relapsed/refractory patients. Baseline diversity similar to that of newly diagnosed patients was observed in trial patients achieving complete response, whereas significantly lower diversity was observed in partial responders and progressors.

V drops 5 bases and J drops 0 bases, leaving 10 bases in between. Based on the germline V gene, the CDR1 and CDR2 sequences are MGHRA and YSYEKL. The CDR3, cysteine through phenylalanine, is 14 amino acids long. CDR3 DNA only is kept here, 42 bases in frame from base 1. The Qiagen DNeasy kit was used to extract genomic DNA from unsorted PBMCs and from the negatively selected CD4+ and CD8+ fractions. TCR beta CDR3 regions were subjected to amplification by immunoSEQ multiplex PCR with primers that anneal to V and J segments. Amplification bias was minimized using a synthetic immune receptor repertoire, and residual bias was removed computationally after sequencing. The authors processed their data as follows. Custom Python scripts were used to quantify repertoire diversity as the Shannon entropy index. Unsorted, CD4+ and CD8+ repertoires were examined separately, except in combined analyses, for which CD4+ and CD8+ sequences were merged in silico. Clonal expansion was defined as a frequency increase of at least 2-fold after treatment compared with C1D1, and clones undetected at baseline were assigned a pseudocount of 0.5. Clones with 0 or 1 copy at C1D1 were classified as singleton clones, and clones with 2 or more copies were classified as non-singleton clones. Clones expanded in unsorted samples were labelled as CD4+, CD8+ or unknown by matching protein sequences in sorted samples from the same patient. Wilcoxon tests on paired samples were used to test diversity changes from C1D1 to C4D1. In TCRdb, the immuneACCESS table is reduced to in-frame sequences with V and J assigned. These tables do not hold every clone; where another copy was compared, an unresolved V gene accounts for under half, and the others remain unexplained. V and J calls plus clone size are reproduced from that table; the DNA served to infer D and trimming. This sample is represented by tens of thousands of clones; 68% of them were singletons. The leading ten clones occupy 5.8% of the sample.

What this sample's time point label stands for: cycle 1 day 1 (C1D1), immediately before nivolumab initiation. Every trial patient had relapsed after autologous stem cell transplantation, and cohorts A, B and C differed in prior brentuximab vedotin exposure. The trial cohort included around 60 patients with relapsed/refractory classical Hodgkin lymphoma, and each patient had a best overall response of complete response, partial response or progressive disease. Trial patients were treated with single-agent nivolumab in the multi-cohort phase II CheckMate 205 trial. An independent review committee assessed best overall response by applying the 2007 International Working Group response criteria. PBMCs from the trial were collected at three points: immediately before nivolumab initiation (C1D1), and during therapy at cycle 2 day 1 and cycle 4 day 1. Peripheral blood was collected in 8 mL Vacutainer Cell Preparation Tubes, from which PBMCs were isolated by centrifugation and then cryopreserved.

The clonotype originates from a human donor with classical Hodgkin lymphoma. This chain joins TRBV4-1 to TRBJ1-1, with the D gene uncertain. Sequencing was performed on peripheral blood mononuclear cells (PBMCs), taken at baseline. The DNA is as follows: TGCGCCAGCAGCGCCCACAGAATGAACACTGAAGCTTTCTTT. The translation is CASSAHRMNTEAFF.